This T cell receptor (beta chain) comes out of a study of patients and donors after allogeneic stem cell transplantation. This CDR3 is 16 amino acids long. CDR1 and CDR2 from the germline V gene are SGHAT and FQNNGV. Trimming stripped 1 base from V and 7 bases from J, with 17 bases between. MiXCR, run by TCRdb on the RT-PCR reads, gives a single entry per CDR3 protein. The data show roughly 200,000 distinct CDR3 sequences, about 38% seen once. The receptor was isolated from a human donor who was either an allogeneic HSCT recipient or a stem cell or donor lymphocyte infusion donor (not recorded which). It is not recorded whose cells these are; they may come from a transplant donor. The sample comprised blood, either unsorted or a sorted T cell fraction (not recorded which). The chain recombines TRBV11-2 with TRBJ2-1; no firm D call. The chain's CDR3 is CASSLVRLIVGNEQFF. The CDR3, as DNA: TGTGCCAGCAGCTTAGTTCGCCTAATAGTGGGAAATGAGCAGTTCTTC.